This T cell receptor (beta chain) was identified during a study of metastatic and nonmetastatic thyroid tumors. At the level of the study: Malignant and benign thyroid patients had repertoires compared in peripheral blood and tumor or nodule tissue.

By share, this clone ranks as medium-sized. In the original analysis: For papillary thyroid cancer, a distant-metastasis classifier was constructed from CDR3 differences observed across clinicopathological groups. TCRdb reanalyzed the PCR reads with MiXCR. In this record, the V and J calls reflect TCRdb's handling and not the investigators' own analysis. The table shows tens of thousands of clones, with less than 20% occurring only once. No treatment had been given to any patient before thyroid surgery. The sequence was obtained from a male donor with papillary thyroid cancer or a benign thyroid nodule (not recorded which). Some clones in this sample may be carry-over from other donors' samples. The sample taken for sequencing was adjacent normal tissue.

In DNA form, the CDR3 reads TGTGCCAGCAGCCTGGGACAGGGTACGCAGTTCTTC. Translation: CASSLGQGTQFF. V and J are TRBV7-2 and TRBJ2-1; 9 bases are a match to TRBD1. J was trimmed by 12 bases and V by 5 bases; bases with no gene match: 5. CDR3 length: 12 residues. The V gene's germline CDR1 is SGHTA and CDR2 FQGNSA.